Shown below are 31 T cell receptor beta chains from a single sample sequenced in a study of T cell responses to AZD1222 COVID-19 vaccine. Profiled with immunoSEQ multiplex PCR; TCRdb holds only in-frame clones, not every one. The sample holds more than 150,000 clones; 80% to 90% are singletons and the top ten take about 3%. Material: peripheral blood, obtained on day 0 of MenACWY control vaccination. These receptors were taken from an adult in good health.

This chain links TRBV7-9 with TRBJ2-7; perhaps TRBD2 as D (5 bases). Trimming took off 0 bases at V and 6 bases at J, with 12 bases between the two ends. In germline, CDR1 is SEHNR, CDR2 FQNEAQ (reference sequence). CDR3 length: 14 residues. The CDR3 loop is CASSLAEGSGEQYF. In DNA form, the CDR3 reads TGTGCCAGCAGCTTAGCTGAGGGTTCGGGCGAGCAGTACTTC.

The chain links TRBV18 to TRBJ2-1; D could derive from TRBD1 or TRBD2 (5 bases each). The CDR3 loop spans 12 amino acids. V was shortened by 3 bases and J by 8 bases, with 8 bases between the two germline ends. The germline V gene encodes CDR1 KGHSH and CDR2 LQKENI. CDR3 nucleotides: TGTGCCAGCTCACCCTTGGGGGATGAGCAGTTCTTC. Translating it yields CASSPLGDEQFF.

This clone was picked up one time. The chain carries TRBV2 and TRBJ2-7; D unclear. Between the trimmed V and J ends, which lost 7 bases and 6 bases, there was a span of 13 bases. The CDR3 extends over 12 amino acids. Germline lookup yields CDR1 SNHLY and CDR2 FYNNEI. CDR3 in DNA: TGTGCCAGCATGGGCGGTCGCTTCGAGCAGTACTTC. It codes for CASMGGRFEQYF.

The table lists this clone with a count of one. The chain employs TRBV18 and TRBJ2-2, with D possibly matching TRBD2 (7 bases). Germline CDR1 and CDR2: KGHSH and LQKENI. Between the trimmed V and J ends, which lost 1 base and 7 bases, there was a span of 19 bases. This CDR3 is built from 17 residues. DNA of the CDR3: TGTGCCAGCTCACCACTACTGGGGGGGGCTAGGGTCGGGGAGCTGTTTTTT. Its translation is CASSPLLGGARVGELFF. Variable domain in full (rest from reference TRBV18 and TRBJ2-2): NAGVMQNPRHLVRRRGQEARLRCSPMKGHSHVYWYRQLPEEGLKFMVYLQKENIIDESGMPKERFSAEFPKEGPSILRIQQVVRGDSAAYFCASSPLLGGARVGELFFGEGSRLTVL.

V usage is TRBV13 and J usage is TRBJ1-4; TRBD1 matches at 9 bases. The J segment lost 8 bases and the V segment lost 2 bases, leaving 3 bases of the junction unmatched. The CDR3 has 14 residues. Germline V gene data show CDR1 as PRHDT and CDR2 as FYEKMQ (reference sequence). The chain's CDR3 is CASSLTTGGEKLFF. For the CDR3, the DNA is TGTGCCAGCAGCTTAACGACAGGGGGAGAAAAACTGTTTTTT.

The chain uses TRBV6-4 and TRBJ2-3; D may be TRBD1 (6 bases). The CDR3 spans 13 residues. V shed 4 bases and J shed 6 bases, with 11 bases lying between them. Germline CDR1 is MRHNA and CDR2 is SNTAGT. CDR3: CASSAGTLDTQYF. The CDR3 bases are TGTGCCAGCAGTGCCGGGACACTCGATACGCAGTATTTT.

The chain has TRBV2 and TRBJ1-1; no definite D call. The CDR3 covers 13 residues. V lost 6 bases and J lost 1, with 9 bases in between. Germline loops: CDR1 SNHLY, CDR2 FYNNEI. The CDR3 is CASRLGENTEAFF. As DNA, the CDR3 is TGTGCCAGCAGGCTCGGGGAGAACACTGAAGCTTTCTTT. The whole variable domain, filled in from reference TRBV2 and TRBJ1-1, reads EPEVTQTPSHQVTQMGQEVILRCVPISNHLYFYWYRQILGQKVEFLVSFYNNEISEKSEIFDDQFSVERPDGSNFTLKIRSTKLEDSAMYFCASRLGENTEAFFGQGTRLTVV.

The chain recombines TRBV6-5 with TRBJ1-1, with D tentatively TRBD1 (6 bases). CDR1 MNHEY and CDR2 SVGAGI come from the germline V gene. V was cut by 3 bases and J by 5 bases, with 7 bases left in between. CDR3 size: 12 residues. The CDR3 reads CASSYGQTEAFF. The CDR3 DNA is TGTGCCAGCAGTTATGGACAGACTGAAGCTTTCTTT.

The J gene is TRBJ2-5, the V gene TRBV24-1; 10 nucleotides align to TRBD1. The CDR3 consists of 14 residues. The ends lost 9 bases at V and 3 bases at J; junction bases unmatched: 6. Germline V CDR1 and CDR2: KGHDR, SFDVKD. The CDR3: CATSGTGVEETQYF. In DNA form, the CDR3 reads TGTGCCACCTCAGGGACAGGGGTCGAAGAGACCCAGTACTTC.

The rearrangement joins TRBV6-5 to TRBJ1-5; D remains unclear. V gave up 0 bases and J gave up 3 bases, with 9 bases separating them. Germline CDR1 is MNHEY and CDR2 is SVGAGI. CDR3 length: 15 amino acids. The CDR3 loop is CASSYSGRPNQPQHF. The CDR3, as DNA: TGTGCCAGCAGTTACTCGGGCAGACCCAATCAGCCCCAGCATTTT.

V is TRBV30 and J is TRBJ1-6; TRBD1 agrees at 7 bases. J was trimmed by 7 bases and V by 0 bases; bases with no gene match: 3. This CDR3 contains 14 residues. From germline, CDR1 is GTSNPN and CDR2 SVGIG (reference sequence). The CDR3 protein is CAWSVKQGNSPLHF. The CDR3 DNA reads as TGTGCCTGGAGTGTAAAACAGGGGAATTCACCCCTCCACTTT. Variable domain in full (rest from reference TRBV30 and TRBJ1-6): SQTIHQWPATLVQPVGSPLSLECTVEGTSNPNLYWYRQAAGRGLQLLFYSVGIGQISSEVPQNLSASRPQDRQFILSSKKLLLSDSGFYLCAWSVKQGNSPLHFGNGTRLTVT.

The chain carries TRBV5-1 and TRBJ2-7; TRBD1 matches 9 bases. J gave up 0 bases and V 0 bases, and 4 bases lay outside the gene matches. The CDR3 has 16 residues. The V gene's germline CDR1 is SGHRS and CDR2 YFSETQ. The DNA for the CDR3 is TGCGCCAGCAGCTTGGTCGGGACAGGGAGCTCCTACGAGCAGTACTTC. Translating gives CASSLVGTGSSYEQYF.

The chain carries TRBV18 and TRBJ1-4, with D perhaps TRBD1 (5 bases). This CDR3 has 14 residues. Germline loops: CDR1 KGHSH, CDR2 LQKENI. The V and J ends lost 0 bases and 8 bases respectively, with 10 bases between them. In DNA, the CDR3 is TGTGCCAGCTCACCACCGGCAGGGAAGGAAAAACTGTTTTTT. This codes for CASSPPAGKEKLFF.

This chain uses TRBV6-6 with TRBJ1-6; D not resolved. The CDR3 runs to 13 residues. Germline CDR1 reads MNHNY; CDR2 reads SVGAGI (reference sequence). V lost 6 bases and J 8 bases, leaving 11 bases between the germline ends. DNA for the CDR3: TGTGCCAGCAGACCGACGCGGGATTCACCCCTCCACTTT. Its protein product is CASRPTRDSPLHF.

In nucleotides, the CDR3 is TGTGCCAGTTCGAAGACAGGGGGCAATGGAAACACCATATATTTT. Translating it yields CASSKTGGNGNTIYF. The V gene is TRBV6-5, the J gene TRBJ1-3; 10 positions match TRBD1. The germline CDR1 and CDR2 sequences are MNHEY and SVGAGI. This CDR3 has 15 residues. V lost 9 bases, J lost 3 bases, and 8 bases stayed unmatched.

The CDR3 DNA is TGTGCCAGCAGCCAGGGGCAAGAGACCCAGTACTTC. The encoded protein is CASSQGQETQYF. The rearrangement joins TRBV14 to TRBJ2-5, with D unclear. V was clipped by 3 bases and J by 2 bases, with 4 bases between them. Germline V CDR1 and CDR2: SGHDN, FVKESK. This CDR3 comprises 12 residues.

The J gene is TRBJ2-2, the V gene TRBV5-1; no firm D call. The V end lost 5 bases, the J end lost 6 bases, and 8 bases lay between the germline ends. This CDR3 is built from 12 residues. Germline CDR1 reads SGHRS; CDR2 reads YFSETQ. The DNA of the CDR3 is TGCGCCAGCAGAGAGGCCTCCGGGGAGCTGTTTTTT. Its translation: CASREASGELFF.

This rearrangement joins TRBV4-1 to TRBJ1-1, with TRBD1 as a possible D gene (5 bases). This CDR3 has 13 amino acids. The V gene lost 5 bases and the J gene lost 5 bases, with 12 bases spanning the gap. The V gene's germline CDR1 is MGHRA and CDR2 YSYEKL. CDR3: CASSDDRRTEAFF. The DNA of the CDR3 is TGCGCCAGCAGCGATGACAGAAGAACTGAAGCTTTCTTT.

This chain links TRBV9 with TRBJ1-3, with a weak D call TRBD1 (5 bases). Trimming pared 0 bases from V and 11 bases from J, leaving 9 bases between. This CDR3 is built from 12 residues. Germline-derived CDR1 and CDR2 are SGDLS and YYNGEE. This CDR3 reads CASSVVEGPIYF. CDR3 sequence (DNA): TGTGCCAGCAGCGTAGTCGAGGGACCCATATATTTT. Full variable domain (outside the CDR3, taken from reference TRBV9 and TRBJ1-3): DSGVTQTPKHLITATGQRVTLRCSPRSGDLSVYWYQQSLDQGLQFLIQYYNGEERAKGNILERFSAQQFPDLHSELNLSSLELGDSALYFCASSVVEGPIYFGEGSWLTVV.

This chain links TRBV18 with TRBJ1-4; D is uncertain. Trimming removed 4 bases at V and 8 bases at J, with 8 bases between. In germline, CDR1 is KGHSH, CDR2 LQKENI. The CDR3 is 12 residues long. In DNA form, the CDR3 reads TGTGCCAGCTCACTCAAGGGAGAAAAACTGTTTTTT. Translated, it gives CASSLKGEKLFF.

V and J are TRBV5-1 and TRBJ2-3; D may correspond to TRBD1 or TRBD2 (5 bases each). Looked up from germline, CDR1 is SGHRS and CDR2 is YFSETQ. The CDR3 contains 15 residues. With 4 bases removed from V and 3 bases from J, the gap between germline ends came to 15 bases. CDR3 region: CASSRDGEVTDTQYF. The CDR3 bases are TGCGCCAGCAGCCGGGACGGAGAGGTAACAGATACGCAGTATTTT.

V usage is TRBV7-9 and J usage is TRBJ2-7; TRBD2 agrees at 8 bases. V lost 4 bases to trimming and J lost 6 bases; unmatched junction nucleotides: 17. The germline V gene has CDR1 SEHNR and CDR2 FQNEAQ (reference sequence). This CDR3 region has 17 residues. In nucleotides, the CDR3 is TGTGCCAGCAGCTCAGAGCCATGGCGGGAGGTCTTGGCCGAGCAGTACTTC. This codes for CASSSEPWREVLAEQYF.

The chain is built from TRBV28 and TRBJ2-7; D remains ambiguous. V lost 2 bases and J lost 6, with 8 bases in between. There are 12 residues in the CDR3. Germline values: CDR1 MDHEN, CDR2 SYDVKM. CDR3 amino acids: CASSLPGFEQYF. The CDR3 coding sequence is TGTGCCAGCAGTTTACCTGGTTTCGAGCAGTACTTC.

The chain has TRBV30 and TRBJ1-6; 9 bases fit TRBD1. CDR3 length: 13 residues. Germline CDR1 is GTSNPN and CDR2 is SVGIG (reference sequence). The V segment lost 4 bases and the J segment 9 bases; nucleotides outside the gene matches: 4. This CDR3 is CAWTTGGSSPLHF. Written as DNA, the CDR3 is TGTGCCTGGACAACAGGGGGCAGTTCACCCCTCCACTTT.

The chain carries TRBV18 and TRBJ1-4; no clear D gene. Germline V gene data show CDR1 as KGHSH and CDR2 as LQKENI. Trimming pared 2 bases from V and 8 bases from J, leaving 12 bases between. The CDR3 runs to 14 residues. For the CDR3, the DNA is TGTGCCAGCTCACCATCAGGACTGTCAGAAAAACTGTTTTTT. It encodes CASSPSGLSEKLFF.

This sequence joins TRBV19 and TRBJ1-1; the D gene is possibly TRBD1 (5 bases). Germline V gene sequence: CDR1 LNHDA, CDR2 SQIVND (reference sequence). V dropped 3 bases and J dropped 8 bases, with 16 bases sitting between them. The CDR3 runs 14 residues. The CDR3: CASSMVLGGTEAFF. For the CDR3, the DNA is TGTGCCAGTAGTATGGTCCTTGGAGGGACGGAAGCTTTCTTT.

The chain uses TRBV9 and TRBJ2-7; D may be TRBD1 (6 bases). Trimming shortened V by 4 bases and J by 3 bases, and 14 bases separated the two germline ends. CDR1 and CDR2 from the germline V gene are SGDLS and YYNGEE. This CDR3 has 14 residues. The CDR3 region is CASSLAAGDYEQYF. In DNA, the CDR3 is TGTGCCAGCAGCCTCGCGGCAGGGGACTACGAGCAGTACTTC.

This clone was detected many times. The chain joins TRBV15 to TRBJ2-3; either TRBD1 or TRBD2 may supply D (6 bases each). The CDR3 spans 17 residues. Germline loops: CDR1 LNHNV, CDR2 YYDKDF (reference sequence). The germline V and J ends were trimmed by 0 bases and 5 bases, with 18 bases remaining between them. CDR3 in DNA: TGTGCCACCAGCAGAGACGGTGAGGGGAAGGGGGGAGATACGCAGTATTTT. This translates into CATSRDGEGKGGDTQYF.

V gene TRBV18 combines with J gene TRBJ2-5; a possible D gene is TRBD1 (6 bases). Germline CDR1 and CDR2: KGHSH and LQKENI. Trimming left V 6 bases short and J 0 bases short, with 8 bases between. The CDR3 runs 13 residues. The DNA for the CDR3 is TGTGCCAGCTCTGGACAGTACCAAGAGACCCAGTACTTC. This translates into CASSGQYQETQYF.

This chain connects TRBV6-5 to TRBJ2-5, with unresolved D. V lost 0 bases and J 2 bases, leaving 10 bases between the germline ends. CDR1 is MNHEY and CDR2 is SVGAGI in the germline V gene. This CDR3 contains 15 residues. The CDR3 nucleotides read TGTGCCAGCAGTTACTCGAACCCACGACAAGAGACCCAGTACTTC. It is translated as CASSYSNPRQETQYF.

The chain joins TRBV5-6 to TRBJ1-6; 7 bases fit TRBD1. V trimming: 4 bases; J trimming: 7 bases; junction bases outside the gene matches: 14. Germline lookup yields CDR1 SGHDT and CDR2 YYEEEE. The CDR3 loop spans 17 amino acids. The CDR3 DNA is TGTGCCAGCAGCCTGAAGGGGGCCTACGACGGAAATTCACCCCTCCACTTT. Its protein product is CASSLKGAYDGNSPLHF.